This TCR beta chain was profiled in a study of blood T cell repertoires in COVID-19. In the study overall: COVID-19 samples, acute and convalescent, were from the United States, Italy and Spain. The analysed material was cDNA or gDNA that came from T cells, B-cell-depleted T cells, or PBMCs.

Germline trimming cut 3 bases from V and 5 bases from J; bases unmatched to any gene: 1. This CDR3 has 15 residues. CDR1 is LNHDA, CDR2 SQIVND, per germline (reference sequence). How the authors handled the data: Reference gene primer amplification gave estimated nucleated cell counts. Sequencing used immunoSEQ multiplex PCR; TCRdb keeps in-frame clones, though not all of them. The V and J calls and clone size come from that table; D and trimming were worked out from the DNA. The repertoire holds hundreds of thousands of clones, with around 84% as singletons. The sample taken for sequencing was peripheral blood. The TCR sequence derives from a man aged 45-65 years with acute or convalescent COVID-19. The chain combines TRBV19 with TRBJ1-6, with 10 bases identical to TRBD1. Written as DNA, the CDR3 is TGTGCCAGTAGTATTGGGACAGGGGATAATTCACCCCTCCACTTT. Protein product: CASSIGTGDNSPLHF.